This T cell receptor (beta chain) was documented in a study of T cell responses to AZD1222 COVID-19 vaccine (dated by TCRdb to 2020 to 2022). About the study as a whole: Because spike-specific TCR depth and breadth did not differ between the two schedules, AZD1222 recipients who got a second dose at roughly 4 weeks were pooled with those who got a second dose at roughly 12 weeks. TCR sequencing covered some 240 trial participants: 200 to 220 given two doses of AZD1222 and about 26 given two doses of MenACWY control vaccine. Trial participants were enrolled into age subgroups of 18-55, 56-69 and 70-plus years, which contained approximately 150, 28 and 58 TCR-sequenced participants, respectively.

The time point label for this specimen denotes: baseline before first vaccination. Vaccinee samples were obtained from the UK trials COV001 and COV002, which included a single-blind randomized controlled phase 2/3 trial of AZD1222 (ChAdOx1 nCoV-19) in healthy adults. For TCRbeta chain sequencing, PBMC samples were collected from trial participants at day 0 and at day 28 after the second dose. Its CDR3 holds 17 amino acids, cysteine through phenylalanine. The kept DNA is CDR3 alone, 51 bases in frame from the first base. Germline trimming: 2 bases from V, 5 bases from J; junction bases outside gene matches: 12. The germline V gene yields SGHTA for CDR1 and FQGTGA for CDR2. Overall study outcomes, separate from this receptor: The vaccine-associated CD4 TCRs covered the entire spike protein, and the dominant responses fell in regions 160-218 and 743-854. The 56-69-year group was small, and its depth increase did not reach significance, likely because of low power. Because no samples from the day 14 peak response were available, repertoires could be characterized only after the peak T cell response. After two AZD1222 doses, spike-specific TCR breadth and depth were significantly higher than at day 0 and than in MenACWY recipients. Reportedly, almost half of the unique spike-specific TCRs recognized epitopes lying outside the regions that are mutated in the B.1.351 and B.1.1.7 variants. Only five to seven AZD1222 recipients were SARS-CoV-2 seropositive at baseline, limiting conclusions about previously exposed vaccinees. Participants were mostly white British and included more females than males, and it was suggested by the authors that clonal diversity may have been underestimated.

Turning to this clone: The specificity of this receptor is unknown. Base qualities are not provided; no much larger clone lies one nucleotide away.

The CDR3 regions of human TCRbeta chains were subjected to immunosequencing. The original pipeline was this. TCRs in the repertoires were matched against a reference library of SARS-CoV-2-specific TCRs that had been generated with the MIRA antigen-specificity platform. Breadth meant the fraction of unique TCRs that were SARS-CoV-2-associated, whereas depth meant the fraction of total T cells that were SARS-CoV-2-associated. Each spike-specific TCR was assigned to its reactive spike region and to a CD4 or CD8 class using the MIRA data. Log10-transformed breadth and depth values were compared by one-way ANOVA with Sidak's multiple comparisons tests. As stored in TCRdb, this immuneACCESS dataset retains in-frame rearrangements with V and J assigned. A fraction of the clones does not appear; measured against another copy, unresolved V genes explain less than half of the discrepancy, and the remainder lacks a known reason. From that table come the V and J calls and clone size; the DNA was used to work out D and trimming. This sample holds 130,000 to 150,000 clones; 75% to 90% were observed only once. The ten largest clones represent about 1.5% of the sample.

Source: peripheral blood, taken on day 0 of AZD1222 vaccination. This TCR came from an adult in good health. The V and J segments used are TRBV7-3 and TRBJ1-2; the junction holds 9 bases that match TRBD1. The CDR3: CASSLAHYPTGGYGYTF. The DNA sequence follows: TGTGCCAGCAGCTTAGCCCATTACCCGACAGGGGGTTATGGCTACACCTTC. The entire variable domain, with the stretches around the CDR3 drawn from the reference TRBV7-3 and TRBJ1-2 proteins, is GAGVSQTPSNKVTEKGKYVELRCDPISGHTALYWYRQSLGQGPEFLIYFQGTGAADDSGLPNDRFFAVRPEGSVSTLKIQRTERGDSAVYLCASSLAHYPTGGYGYTFGSGTRLTVV.